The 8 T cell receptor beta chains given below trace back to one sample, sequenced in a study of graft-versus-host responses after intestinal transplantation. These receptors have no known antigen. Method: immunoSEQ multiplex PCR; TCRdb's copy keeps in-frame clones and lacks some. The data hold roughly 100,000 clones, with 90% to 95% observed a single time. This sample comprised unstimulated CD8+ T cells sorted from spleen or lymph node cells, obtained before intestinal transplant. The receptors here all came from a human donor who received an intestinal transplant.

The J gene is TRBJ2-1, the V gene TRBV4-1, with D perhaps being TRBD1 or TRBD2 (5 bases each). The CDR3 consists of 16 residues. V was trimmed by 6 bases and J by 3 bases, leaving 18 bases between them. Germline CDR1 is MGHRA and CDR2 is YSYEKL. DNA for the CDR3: TGCGCCAGCAGTCCGGGTAGGGGACCCCTCTACAATGAGCAGTTCTTC. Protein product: CASSPGRGPLYNEQFF.

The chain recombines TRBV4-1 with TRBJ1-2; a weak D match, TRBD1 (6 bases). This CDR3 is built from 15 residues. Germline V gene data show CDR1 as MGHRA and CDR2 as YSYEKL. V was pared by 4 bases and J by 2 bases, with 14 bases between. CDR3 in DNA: TGCGCCAGCAGCCCCGGACAGTTATCCAACTATGGCTACACCTTC. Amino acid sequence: CASSPGQLSNYGYTF.

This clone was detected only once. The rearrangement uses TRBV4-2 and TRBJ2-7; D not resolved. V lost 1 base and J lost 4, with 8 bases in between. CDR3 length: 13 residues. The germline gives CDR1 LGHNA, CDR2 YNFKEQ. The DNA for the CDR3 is TGTGCCAGCAGCCAAGGGTTGGGTTACGAGCAGTACTTC. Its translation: CASSQGLGYEQYF.

CDR3 in amino acids: CASSQVLDSPSEQYF. The CDR3 DNA sequence: TGCGCCAGCAGCCAAGTTCTGGACAGCCCCTCTGAGCAGTACTTC. The V call is TRBV4-1, the J call TRBJ2-7; maybe TRBD1 (6 bases). This CDR3 spans 15 amino acids. V was shortened by 1 base and J by 7 bases, with 17 bases between the two germline ends. Germline V gives CDR1 MGHRA, CDR2 YSYEKL.

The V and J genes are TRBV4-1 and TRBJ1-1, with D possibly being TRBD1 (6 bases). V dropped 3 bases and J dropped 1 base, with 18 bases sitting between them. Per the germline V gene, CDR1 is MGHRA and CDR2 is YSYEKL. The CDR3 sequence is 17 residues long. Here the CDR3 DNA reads TGCGCCAGCAGCCATCCCCCCGGACAGAGGAAGAACACTGAAGCTTTCTTT. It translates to CASSHPPGQRKNTEAFF.

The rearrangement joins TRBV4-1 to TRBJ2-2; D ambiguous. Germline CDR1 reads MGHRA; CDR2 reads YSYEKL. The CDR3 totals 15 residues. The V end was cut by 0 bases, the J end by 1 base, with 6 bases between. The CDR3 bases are TGCGCCAGCAGCCAAGATCCTCTGAACACCGGGGAGCTGTTTTTT. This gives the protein CASSQDPLNTGELFF.

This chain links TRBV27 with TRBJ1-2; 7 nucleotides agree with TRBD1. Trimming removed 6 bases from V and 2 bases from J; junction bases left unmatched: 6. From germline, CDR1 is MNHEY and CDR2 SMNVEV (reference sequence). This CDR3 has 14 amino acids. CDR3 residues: CASRPTGLNYGYTF. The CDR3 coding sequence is TGTGCCAGCAGACCGACAGGGCTCAACTATGGCTACACCTTC.

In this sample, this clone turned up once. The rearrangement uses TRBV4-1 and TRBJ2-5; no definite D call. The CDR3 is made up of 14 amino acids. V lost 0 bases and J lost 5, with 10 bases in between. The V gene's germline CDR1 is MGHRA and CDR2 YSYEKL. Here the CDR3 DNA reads TGCGCCAGCAGCCAAGACGTAGATTTGGAGACCCAGTACTTC. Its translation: CASSQDVDLETQYF.